The 28 T cell receptor beta chains in this list originate from one sample, sequenced in a study of T cells after yellow fever vaccination. TCRdb re-called the 5' RACE reads with MiXCR, one entry per CDR3 protein. The data show 400,000 or so distinct CDR3 sequences, about 6.2% seen once. The sample was PBMCs, taken 5 days after the yellow fever booster vaccination. These receptors were obtained from a man aged 25 to 45 who received the YFV17D yellow fever vaccine.

Many counts were recorded for this clonotype. V usage is TRBV18 and J usage is TRBJ2-5; 7 bases match TRBD1. The CDR3 loop spans 14 amino acids. CDR1 KGHSH and CDR2 LQKENI come from the germline V gene. Germline trimming cut 8 bases from V and 5 bases from J; bases unmatched to any gene: 11. CDR3 sequence reads: CASTRDSPGETQYF. CDR3 nucleotides: TGTGCCAGCACCAGGGACAGTCCGGGGGAGACCCAGTACTTC.

This clonotype has at least ten counts. The J gene is TRBJ2-1, the V gene TRBV25-1; 13 bases match TRBD2. With V trimmed by 8 bases and J by 0 bases, 13 bases remained unmatched. CDR1 is MGHDK and CDR2 is SYGVNS in the germline V gene. CDR3 length: 19 amino acids. The CDR3 region is CASLVGLAGHSFSYNEQFF. In nucleotides, the CDR3 is TGTGCCAGCCTTGTGGGACTAGCGGGACACTCGTTCTCCTACAATGAGCAGTTCTTC.

The chain links TRBV12-5 to TRBJ2-7; TRBD2 matches 11 bases. The CDR3 has 19 residues. Trimming cost V 8 bases and J 5 bases; bases outside gene matches: 23. Looked up from germline, CDR1 is LGHNT and CDR2 is FRNRAP. The CDR3 protein is CASTRGDSGRANDPHEQYF. The CDR3 nucleotides read TGTGCTAGTACCCGAGGAGATAGCGGGAGGGCCAACGACCCCCACGAGCAGTACTTC.

At least ten counts were recorded for this clonotype. This chain joins TRBV12-3 or TRBV12-4 and TRBJ2-1; D is undetermined. The V and J ends lost 6 bases and 7 bases respectively, with 16 bases between them. The CDR3 runs 14 residues. The CDR3: CASRPHISENEQFF. The CDR3 DNA is TGTGCCAGCAGGCCACACATATCGGAAAATGAGCAGTTCTTC.

This clonotype was seen a few times. J is TRBJ2-5 and V is TRBV18; the D gene is possibly TRBD2 (5 bases). In germline, CDR1 is KGHSH, CDR2 LQKENI. V was clipped by 3 bases and J by 4 bases, with 12 bases between them. CDR3 length: 14 residues. The CDR3 DNA reads as TGTGCCAGCTCACCGGCCGGGAACGTAGAGACCCAGTACTTC. Its translation is CASSPAGNVETQYF.

At least ten counts were recorded for this clonotype. The chain couples TRBV28 to TRBJ2-7; D is uncertain. Trimming took 6 bases from V and 0 from J, leaving 15 bases between them. The V gene's germline CDR1 is MDHEN and CDR2 SYDVKM. This CDR3 has 15 amino acids. The CDR3 here is CASSPEDGYSYEQYF. In nucleotides, the CDR3 is TGTGCCAGCAGCCCAGAGGATGGGTACTCCTACGAGCAGTACTTC.

The chain recombines TRBV6-2 or TRBV6-3 with TRBJ2-5, with D unclear. Germline V gene data show CDR1 as MNHEY and CDR2 as SVGEGT. V was trimmed by 1 base and J by 1 base, leaving 10 bases between them. The CDR3 sequence is 15 residues long. The CDR3 nucleotides read TGTGCCAGCAGTTACTTCTCTCTGGGCCAAGAGACCCAGTACTTC. Its protein is CASSYFSLGQETQYF.

This clonotype was counted between two and nine times. The chain carries TRBV6-1 and TRBJ2-3; tentative D call: TRBD2 (6 bases). The CDR3 runs 14 residues. The V gene lost 2 bases and the J gene lost 6 bases, with 12 bases spanning the gap. The germline V gene encodes CDR1 MNHNS and CDR2 SASEGT. CDR3 bases: TGTGCCAGCAGTGAACAAGGCGCGGGGGATACGCAGTATTTT. Translation: CASSEQGAGDTQYF.

The chain combines TRBV20-1 with TRBJ1-5, with D unresolved. The CDR3 extends over 12 amino acids. The V end was cut by 8 bases, the J end by 4 bases, with 12 bases between. Germline values: CDR1 DFQATT, CDR2 SNEGSKA (reference sequence). This chain's CDR3 is CSTPEGNQPQHF. The CDR3 DNA reads TGCAGTACTCCGGAGGGAAATCAGCCCCAGCATTTT.

This clonotype was observed a handful of times. V and J are TRBV20-1 and TRBJ2-1; D is ambiguous. This CDR3 region has 14 residues. CDR1 DFQATT and CDR2 SNEGSKA come from the germline V gene (reference sequence). The V end was cut by 3 bases, the J end by 7 bases, with 16 bases between. In nucleotides, the CDR3 is TGCAGTGCTAGTTCGGCCGTGAGACTTAATGAGCAGTTCTTC. The encoded protein is CSASSAVRLNEQFF.

The chain employs TRBV19 and TRBJ1-6, with D perhaps TRBD1 (5 bases). Germline V CDR1 and CDR2: LNHDA, SQIVND (reference sequence). The CDR3 runs 14 residues. V lost 5 bases and J 5 bases, leaving 10 bases between the germline ends. The CDR3 sequence: CASSRQSDNSPLHF. The CDR3 coding sequence is TGTGCCAGTAGTCGACAGTCGGATAATTCACCCCTCCACTTT.

The chain is built from TRBV6-2 or TRBV6-3 and TRBJ2-1, with D possibly matching TRBD2 (6 bases). The CDR3 sequence is 13 residues long. Germline V lookup: CDR1 MNHEY, CDR2 SVGEGT. Trimming stripped 6 bases from V and 6 bases from J, with 12 bases between. The CDR3 DNA reads TGTGCCAGCAGCATCCCGGGAGTCAATGAGCAGTTCTTC. Translating gives CASSIPGVNEQFF.

In its sample, this clonotype was seen a few times. The chain combines TRBV7-8 with TRBJ2-1; D is perhaps TRBD2 (5 bases). V was pared by 5 bases and J by 0 bases, with 17 bases between. Germline V CDR1 and CDR2: SGHVS, FQNEAQ. The CDR3 is 17 residues long. The CDR3 bases are TGTGCCAGCAGCCCCCGTTTATCGGCGGGCTCCTACAATGAGCAGTTCTTC. It encodes CASSPRLSAGSYNEQFF.

This clonotype appeared a few times. The V gene is TRBV12-3 or TRBV12-4, the J gene TRBJ1-2; D not resolved. This CDR3 is 17 amino acids long. V was shortened by 2 bases and J by 0 bases, with 16 bases between the two germline ends. CDR3 amino acids: CASSLRAGLEPNYGYTF. CDR3 bases: TGTGCCAGCAGTTTAAGAGCAGGTCTCGAGCCTAACTATGGCTACACCTTC.

There are a few counts of this clonotype. The CDR3 region is CASSLSAGQVSYEQYF. CDR3 in DNA: TGTGCCAGCAGTTTATCAGCGGGACAGGTCTCCTACGAGCAGTACTTC. The J gene is TRBJ2-7, the V gene TRBV27; perhaps TRBD1 as D (8 bases). Germline V gives CDR1 MNHEY, CDR2 SMNVEV (reference sequence). Trimming removed 0 bases from V and 0 bases from J, with 12 bases in between. The CDR3 spans 16 residues.

This clonotype was counted only a few times. The chain couples TRBV20-1 to TRBJ1-4, with D uncertain. This CDR3 is 13 amino acids long. CDR1 and CDR2 from the germline V gene are DFQATT and SNEGSKA (reference sequence). The V gene lost 6 bases and the J gene lost 0 bases, with 8 bases spanning the gap. The CDR3 loop is CSATATTNEKLFF. The DNA for the CDR3 is TGCAGTGCCACGGCCACAACTAATGAAAAACTGTTTTTT.

The chain is built from TRBV29-1 and TRBJ2-1; D is unresolved. With 5 bases removed from V and 5 bases from J, the gap between germline ends came to 1 base. There are 9 residues in the CDR3. Germline CDR1 SQVTM, CDR2 ANQGSEA. As DNA, the CDR3 is TGCAGCGTTAACAATGAGCAGTTCTTC. Translated: CSVNNEQFF.

This clonotype was detected many times. The chain couples TRBV7-2 to TRBJ1-4; D remains ambiguous. CDR1 is SGHTA and CDR2 is FQGNSA in the germline V gene. V shed 4 bases and J shed 12 bases, with 15 bases lying between them. There are 13 residues in the CDR3. CDR3 nucleotide sequence: TGTGCCAGCAGCTCCGGGGTGATTGCGCAACTGTTTTTT. Translating it yields CASSSGVIAQLFF.

CDR3: CSVVRGSYNEQFF. The CDR3 region has the DNA TGCAGCGTTGTGAGGGGCTCCTACAATGAGCAGTTCTTC. V is TRBV29-1 and J is TRBJ2-1, with D perhaps being TRBD1 or TRBD2 (5 bases each). This CDR3 comprises 13 residues. Trimming stripped 4 bases from V and 0 bases from J, with 7 bases between. From germline, CDR1 is SQVTM and CDR2 ANQGSEA.

There are many counts of this clonotype. The chain's CDR3 is CASSRSSGYTF. The CDR3 DNA reads TGTGCCAGCAGCCGATCTTCCGGCTACACCTTC. The genes are TRBV3-1 and TRBJ1-2; D gene ambiguous. This CDR3 spans 11 amino acids. Germline-derived CDR1 and CDR2 are LGHDT and YNNKEL (reference sequence). The V end was cut by 4 bases, the J end by 8 bases, with 8 bases between.

This clonotype was seen at least ten times. The CDR3 loop reads CASKPLRLSYEQYF. The CDR3 DNA reads as TGTGCCAGCAAACCCCTCCGGCTGTCATACGAGCAGTACTTC. The rearrangement links TRBV6-2 or TRBV6-3 to TRBJ2-7; D is undetermined. Trimming removed 7 bases from V and 4 bases from J, with 17 bases in between. The CDR3 extends over 14 amino acids. Germline CDR1 MNHEY, CDR2 SVGEGT.

The rearrangement links TRBV6-5 to TRBJ1-4; a possible D gene is TRBD1 (5 bases). The CDR3 is 15 residues long. Trimming took 2 bases from V and 3 from J, leaving 10 bases between them. CDR1 and CDR2 (germline): MNHEY, SVGAGI. CDR3 DNA sequence: TGTGCCAGCAGTTACGACAGTTTCGCTAATGAAAAACTGTTTTTT. Its translation is CASSYDSFANEKLFF.

This clonotype was detected many times. This chain uses TRBV5-1 with TRBJ2-1; D tentatively fits TRBD1 or TRBD2 (5 bases each). V shed 0 bases and J shed 8 bases, with 18 bases lying between them. Germline V lookup: CDR1 SGHRS, CDR2 YFSETQ. The CDR3 sequence is 16 residues long. In DNA form, the CDR3 reads TGCGCCAGCAGCTTGGCCGGGACCTCCGGCGGCTATGAGCAGTTCTTC. Protein: CASSLAGTSGGYEQFF. The variable domain in full, completed from reference TRBV5-1 and TRBJ2-1, reads KAGVTQTPRYLIKTRGQQVTLSCSPISGHRSVSWYQQTPGQGLQFLFEYFSETQRNKGNFPGRFSGRQFSNSRSEMNVSTLELGDSALYLCASSLAGTSGGYEQFFGPGTRLTVL.

This chain connects TRBV12-3 or TRBV12-4 to TRBJ2-7; D tentatively fits TRBD1 or TRBD2 (6 bases each). Trimming pared 6 bases from V and 2 bases from J, leaving 14 bases between. This CDR3 is 14 amino acids long. CDR3 DNA sequence: TGTGCCAGCAGGGGGAGGACAGTCCCCTACGAGCAGTACTTC. This codes for CASRGRTVPYEQYF.

This clonotype showed up just a few times. This chain links TRBV25-1 with TRBJ2-1; D is uncertain. CDR1 MGHDK and CDR2 SYGVNS come from the germline V gene. The CDR3 is 13 residues long. The V and J ends lost 6 bases and 1 base respectively, with 7 bases between them. CDR3 amino acids: CASSAVSYNEQFF. CDR3 in DNA: TGTGCCAGCAGCGCCGTTTCCTACAATGAGCAGTTCTTC.

The CDR3 reads CASRLSGRGYEQYF. In DNA form, the CDR3 reads TGTGCCAGCAGACTTAGCGGGAGGGGGTACGAGCAGTACTTC. This chain links TRBV12-3 or TRBV12-4 with TRBJ2-7, with 11 positions matching TRBD2. This CDR3 region has 14 residues. V lost 6 bases to trimming and J lost 4 bases; unmatched junction nucleotides: 5.

The J gene is TRBJ2-3, the V gene TRBV28; D possibly corresponds to TRBD2 (6 bases). V shed 8 bases and J shed 2 bases, with 8 bases lying between them. CDR3 length equals 12 residues. CDR1 is MDHEN, CDR2 SYDVKM, per germline. The CDR3 bases are TGTGCCAGCGTAGCGGACACAGATACGCAGTATTTT. This sequence encodes CASVADTDTQYF. Supplemented by reference TRBV28 and TRBJ2-3, the full variable domain reads DVKVTQSSRYLVKRTGEKVFLECVQDMDHENMFWYRQDPGLGLRLIYFSYDVKMKEKGDIPEGYSVSREKKERFSLILESASTNQTSMYLCASVADTDTQYFGPGTRLTVL.

The table lists this clonotype with a few counts. The chain has TRBV11-2 and TRBJ2-7; no reliable D call. The CDR3 runs to 17 residues. V was shortened by 0 bases and J by 0 bases, with 15 bases between the two germline ends. Germline CDR1 and CDR2: SGHAT and FQNNGV. CDR3 loop: CASSLDRPRLSSYEQYF. The CDR3 DNA follows: TGTGCCAGCAGCTTAGACCGTCCAAGGCTGAGCTCCTACGAGCAGTACTTC.